These T cell receptor beta chains were read from a single sample in a study of follicular helper T cells after annual influenza vaccination. Sequencing was performed with immunoSEQ multiplex PCR; in TCRdb, only in-frame clones are kept and a portion is missing. The sample has approximately 11,000 clones, 70% to 90% seen once. The sequencing used CXCR5+ CD38- circulating T follicular helper cells from blood, collected 7 days after influenza vaccination. All receptors come from an adult who received the influenza vaccine. Both conserved end residues are part of each CDR3. D genes are given only for firm matches. The size field is filled for only some rows; it gives once, few, many or a size class.

d_call j_call clone_size v_call cdr3_nt cdr3_aa
TRBD1 TRBJ1-5 NA TRBV23-1 TGCGCCAGCAGTCAAGAGCCCGGGACAGATAGCAATCAGCCCCAGCATTTT CASSQEPGTDSNQPQHF
NA TRBJ1-5 NA TRBV2 TGTGCCAGCAGGGGGGTTACAGGGAATCAGCCCCAGCATTTT CASRGVTGNQPQHF
NA TRBJ2-1 NA TRBV7-2 TGTGCCAGCAGCCCGGCGGGTAAAAATGAGCAGTTCTTC CASSPAGKNEQFF
NA TRBJ2-5 NA TRBV11-3 TGTGCCAGCAGCTCTGGGGGCGGGGAGACCCAGTACTTC CASSSGGGETQYF
NA TRBJ1-1 NA TRBV29-1 TGCAGCGTTCGTAGGGATGTTAGCACTGAAGCTTTCTTT CSVRRDVSTEAFF
NA TRBJ1-1 NA TRBV7-9 TGTGCCAGCAGCTTATTGCAGCCAGAAGCTTTCTTT CASSLLQPEAFF
NA TRBJ1-4 once TRBV4-3 TGCGCCAGCAGCCAAGATGAAACTGGGGTTTGGGAAAAACTGTTTTTT CASSQDETGVWEKLFF
NA TRBJ1-1 NA TRBV20-1 TGCAGTGCCGGGGGGGACACTGAAGCTTTCTTT CSAGGDTEAFF
TRBD1 TRBJ1-2 NA TRBV6-1 TGTGCCAGCAGTTCGACAGGGAGGTATGGCTACACCTTC CASSSTGRYGYTF
NA TRBJ2-1 NA TRBV6-4 TGTGCCAGCAGCGCCAGCCCCGTGGAGTTCTTC CASSASPVEFF
NA TRBJ2-2 NA TRBV4-2 TGTGCCAGCAGCCAAGACGGGACAAAAAACACCGGGGAGCTGTTTTTT CASSQDGTKNTGELFF
NA TRBJ2-3 few TRBV7-2 TGTGCCAGCAGCTTGGGCAGCACAGATACGCAGTATTTT CASSLGSTDTQYF
NA TRBJ1-3 few TRBV5-1 TGCGCCAGCAGCGCTGGAGTCGATGGAAACACCATATATTTT CASSAGVDGNTIYF
TRBD2 TRBJ2-1 NA TRBV6-4 TGTGCCAGCAGTGAACGGACTATAGCGGGGGGTCTAGGTGAGCAGTTCTTC CASSERTIAGGLGEQFF
TRBD1 TRBJ1-4 NA TRBV5-5 TGTGCCAGCAGCGCGGTCCAGGCAGGGGGTGTAGAAAAACTGTTTTTT CASSAVQAGGVEKLFF
TRBD2 TRBJ2-1 NA TRBV7-9 TGTGCCAGCAGCTATACTAGCGGGGGGGCCAATGAGCAGTTCTTC CASSYTSGGANEQFF
TRBD1 TRBJ2-3 NA TRBV27 TGTGCCAGCAGTCCACCCGCAGGGGGCGCAGATACGCAGTATTTT CASSPPAGGADTQYF